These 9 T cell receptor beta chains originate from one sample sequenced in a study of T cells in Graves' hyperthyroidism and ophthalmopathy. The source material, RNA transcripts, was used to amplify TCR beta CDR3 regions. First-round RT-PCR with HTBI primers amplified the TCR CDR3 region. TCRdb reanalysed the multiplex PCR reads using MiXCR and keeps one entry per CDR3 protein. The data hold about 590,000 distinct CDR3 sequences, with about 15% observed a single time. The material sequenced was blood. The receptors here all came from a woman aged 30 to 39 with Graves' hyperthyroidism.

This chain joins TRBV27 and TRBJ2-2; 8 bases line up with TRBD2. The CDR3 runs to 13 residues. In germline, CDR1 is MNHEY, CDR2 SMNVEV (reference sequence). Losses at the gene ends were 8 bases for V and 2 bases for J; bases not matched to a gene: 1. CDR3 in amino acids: CASRTSNTGELFF. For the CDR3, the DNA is TGTGCCAGCCGGACTAGCAACACCGGGGAGCTGTTTTTT.

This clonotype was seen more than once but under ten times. In nucleotides, the CDR3 is TGTGCCAGCAGTTCCACAGGTTATGCCTACGAGCAGTACTTC. Its translation is CASSSTGYAYEQYF. The chain has TRBV6-5 and TRBJ2-7; TRBD1 might be the D (5 bases). V lost 4 bases and J 2 bases, leaving 12 bases between the germline ends. This CDR3 has 14 residues. Per germline, CDR1 MNHEY and CDR2 SVGAGI.

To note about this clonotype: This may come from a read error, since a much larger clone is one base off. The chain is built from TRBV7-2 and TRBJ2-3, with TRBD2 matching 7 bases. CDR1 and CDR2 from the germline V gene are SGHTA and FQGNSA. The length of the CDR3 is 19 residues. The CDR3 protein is CASILLGGGESPSTDTQYF. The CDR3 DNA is TGTGCCAGCATCTTATTGGGTGGGGGGGAGAGTCCCAGCACAGATACGCAGTATTTT.

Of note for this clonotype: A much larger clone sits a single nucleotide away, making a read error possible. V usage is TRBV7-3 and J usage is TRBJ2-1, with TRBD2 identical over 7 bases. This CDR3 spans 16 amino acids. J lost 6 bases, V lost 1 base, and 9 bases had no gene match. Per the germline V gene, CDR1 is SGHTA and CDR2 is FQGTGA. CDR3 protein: CASSLRMAGASNEQFF. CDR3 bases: TGTGCCAGCAGCTTAAGGATGGCGGGAGCGTCCAATGAGCAGTTCTTC.

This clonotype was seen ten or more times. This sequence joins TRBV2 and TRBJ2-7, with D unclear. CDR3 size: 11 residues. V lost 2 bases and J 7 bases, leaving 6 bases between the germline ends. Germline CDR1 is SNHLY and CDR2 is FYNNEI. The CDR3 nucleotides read TGTGCCAGCAGTGAAAGCCAGGAGCAGTACTTC. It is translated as CASSESQEQYF.

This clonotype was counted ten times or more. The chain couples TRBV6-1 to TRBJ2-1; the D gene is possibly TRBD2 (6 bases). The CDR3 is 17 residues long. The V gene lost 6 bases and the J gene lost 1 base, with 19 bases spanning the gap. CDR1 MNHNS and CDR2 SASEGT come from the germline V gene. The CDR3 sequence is CASSPGGIERSYNEQFF. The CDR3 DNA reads TGTGCCAGCAGCCCCGGGGGTATCGAGCGGTCCTACAATGAGCAGTTCTTC.

In DNA, the CDR3 is TGTGCCAGCAGCGGCGGACTAGCGGGAGGTACGGAAGAGACCCAGTACTTC. Translation gives CASSGGLAGGTEETQYF. The rearrangement uses TRBV9 and TRBJ2-5; 14 bases agree with TRBD2. CDR1 SGDLS and CDR2 YYNGEE come from the germline V gene. The V segment lost 3 bases and the J segment 3 bases; nucleotides outside the gene matches: 7. The CDR3 contains 17 residues.

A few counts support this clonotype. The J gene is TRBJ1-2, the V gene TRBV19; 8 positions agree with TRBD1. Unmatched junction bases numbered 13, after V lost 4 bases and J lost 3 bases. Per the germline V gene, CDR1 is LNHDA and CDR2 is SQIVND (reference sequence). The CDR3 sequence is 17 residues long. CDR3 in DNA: TGTGCCAGTAGTAGACACCCGGGACAGGAGCCCCACTATGGCTACACCTTC. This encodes CASSRHPGQEPHYGYTF.

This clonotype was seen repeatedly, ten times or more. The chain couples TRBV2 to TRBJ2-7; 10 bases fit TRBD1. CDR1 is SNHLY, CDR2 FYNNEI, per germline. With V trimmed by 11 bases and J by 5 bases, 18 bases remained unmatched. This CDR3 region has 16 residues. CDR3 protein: CAGSINRDRGPHEQYF. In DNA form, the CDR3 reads TGTGCCGGCTCGATCAACCGGGACAGGGGACCCCACGAGCAGTACTTC.